The rows below give T cell receptor beta chains drawn from one sample of a study of shared clonotypes between healthy human individuals. Method: immunoSEQ multiplex PCR; TCRdb's copy keeps in-frame clones and lacks some. The table has roughly 2.5 million clones, more than 80% seen once. Input material: naive CD4+ T cells sorted from blood. The receptors here all came from a man aged 18 to 35 in good health. The CDR3 runs from the conserved cysteine through the conserved F or W. The order of the fields is V gene, D gene, J gene, clone size, CDR3 DNA, CDR3 protein. A D gene is named only where the DNA matches it firmly. Only some rows state a clone size, as once, few, many or a class for expanded clones.

>TRBV11-2|.|TRBJ2-3|.
TGTGCCAGCAGCTTTAATTCTGTGGGGGGGCAGTATTTT
CASSFNSVGGQYF
>TRBV2|.|TRBJ2-1|.
TGTGCCAGCAGTGTTAGATTCAATGAGCAGTTCTTC
CASSVRFNEQFF
>TRBV19|TRBD1|TRBJ1-1|.
TGTGCCAGTACCCTACAGGGGGCGAACGTACTAACTGAAGCTTTCTTT
CASTLQGANVLTEAFF
>TRBV6-5|.|TRBJ1-2|once
TGTGCCAGCAGTTACACCGGGACGTCTTATGGCTACACCTTC
CASSYTGTSYGYTF
>TRBV9|TRBD2|TRBJ2-6|.
TGTGCCAGCACACTCCGGGGGGAGGCCGGCGCTGGGGCCAACGTCCTGACTTTC
CASTLRGEAGAGANVLTF
>TRBV6-1|.|TRBJ1-1|.
TGTGCCAGCAGTGAATGGGTCACTGAAGCTTTCTTT
CASSEWVTEAFF
>TRBV2|.|TRBJ1-4|.
TGTGCCAGCAGTGGGAGCGGGACCGATAATGAAAAACTGTTTTTT
CASSGSGTDNEKLFF
>TRBV5-1|.|TRBJ1-2|few
TGCGCCAGCAGCACGGACATGAACTATGGCTACACCTTC
CASSTDMNYGYTF
>TRBV19|TRBD1|TRBJ2-6|.
TGTGCCAGTAGCCCCGGGACAGGGATCGCTGGGGCCAACGTCCTGACTTTC
CASSPGTGIAGANVLTF
>TRBV4-1|.|TRBJ1-1|.
TGCGCCAGCAGCCAAGAATGGCCAGGGATTTTGACTGAAGCTTTCTTT
CASSQEWPGILTEAFF
>TRBV5-1|TRBD2|TRBJ2-5|.
TGCGCCAGCAGCCCGGGAGGGTTTATCGGAGGCCCAGGGGCCCAGTACTTC
CASSPGGFIGGPGAQYF
>TRBV11-2|TRBD2|TRBJ2-5|.
TGTGCCAGCAGTTCCTTTGGTAGCGGGCAAGAGACCCAGTACTTC
CASSSFGSGQETQYF
>TRBV9|TRBD1|TRBJ2-7|.
TGTGCCAGCAGCCCTAGAAACAGGGGGGAACGGCAGTACTTC
CASSPRNRGERQYF
>TRBV30|TRBD2|TRBJ2-7|.
TGTGCCTGGGAGACTAGCGGGAGGGGTCGGGAGCAGTACTTC
CAWETSGRGREQYF
>TRBV5-1|.|TRBJ2-2|.
TGCGCCAGCAGCTTGGAGGGCTCCACCGGGGAGCTGTTTTTT
CASSLEGSTGELFF
>TRBV5-4|TRBD2|TRBJ2-1|.
TGTGCCAGCAGCTCCCAGACTAGCGGTATACAATATGAGCAGTTCTTC
CASSSQTSGIQYEQFF
>TRBV11-3|.|TRBJ2-1|.
TGTGCCAGCAGCTTAGACCGAGGGGAGCAGTTCTTC
CASSLDRGEQFF
>TRBV2|TRBD1|TRBJ1-2|.
TGTGCCAGCAGTGAACCGGACAGGAATGATGGCTACACCTTC
CASSEPDRNDGYTF
>TRBV2|TRBD2|TRBJ2-2|.
TGTGCCAGCAGTCGGGCTAGCGGGAGTCTGTTGGAGGACACCGGGGAGCTGTTTTTT
CASSRASGSLLEDTGELFF
>TRBV5-5|.|TRBJ2-2|.
TGTGCCAGCAGCTCAGTTGCCGCACTTAACACCGGGGAGCTGTTTTTT
CASSSVAALNTGELFF
>TRBV7-2|TRBD1|TRBJ2-6|.
TGTGCCAGCAGCGCCCCCCCGGGACAGCGCTCTGGGGCCAACGTCCTGACTTTC
CASSAPPGQRSGANVLTF
>TRBV12-5|.|TRBJ2-4|.
TGTGCTAGTGGTTTGGTAGCTCAAGCCAAAAACATTCAGTACTTC
CASGLVAQAKNIQYF
>TRBV19|.|TRBJ1-2|.
TGTGCCAGTAGCTCCACCCCTAGTGAGAGGTACACCTTC
CASSSTPSERYTF
>TRBV5-8|TRBD1|TRBJ2-7|.
TGTGCCAGCAGTTGGGACAGGGACGAGCAGTACTTC
CASSWDRDEQYF
>TRBV19|.|TRBJ2-2|few
TGTGCCAGTAGTGTTGGGACAGGGGAGCTGTTTTTT
CASSVGTGELFF
>TRBV28|TRBD1|TRBJ2-7|.
TGTGCCAGCAGTTTGAGCACAGGGGGCAAGTACGAGCAGTACTTC
CASSLSTGGKYEQYF
>TRBV9|.|TRBJ2-7|once
TGTGCCAGCAGCCCTCGTACTCCTTCCTACGAGCAGTACTTC
CASSPRTPSYEQYF
>TRBV5-1|.|TRBJ2-4|.
TGCGCCAGCAGCGAGGACAACAGACAAAACATTCAGTACTTC
CASSEDNRQNIQYF
>TRBV18|.|TRBJ1-1|.
TGTGCCAGCTCACCATTAAGGGGGACATTAGTGAACACTGAAGCTTTCTTT
CASSPLRGTLVNTEAFF
>TRBV30|.|TRBJ2-4|.
TGTGCGTCTGTTACAGGGACTCGTGCCAAAAACATTCAGTACTTC
CASVTGTRAKNIQYF
>TRBV6-1|TRBD2|TRBJ2-7|.
TGTGCCAGCAGCGGACTAGCTGTTGCATCCTACGAGCAGTACTTC
CASSGLAVASYEQYF
>TRBV7-2|.|TRBJ1-3|.
TGTGCCAGCAGCCCGAGGTCGGGCAGGTCGGGTGGAAACACCATATATTTT
CASSPRSGRSGGNTIYF